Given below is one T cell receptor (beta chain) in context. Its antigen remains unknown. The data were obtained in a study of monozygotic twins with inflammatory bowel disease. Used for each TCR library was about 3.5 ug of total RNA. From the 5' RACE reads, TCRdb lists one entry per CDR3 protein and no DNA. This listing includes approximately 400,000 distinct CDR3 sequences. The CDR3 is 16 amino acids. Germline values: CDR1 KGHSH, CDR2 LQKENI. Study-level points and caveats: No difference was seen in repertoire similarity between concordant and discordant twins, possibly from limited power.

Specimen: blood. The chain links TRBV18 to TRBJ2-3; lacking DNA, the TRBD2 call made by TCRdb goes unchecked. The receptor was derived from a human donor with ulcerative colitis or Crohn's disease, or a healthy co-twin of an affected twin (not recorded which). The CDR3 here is CASSPPGLALTDTQYF.